This TCR beta chain was captured by sequencing in a study of Graves' ophthalmopathy and Graves' hyperthyroidism. Overall study results and limits: The study's model predicted ophthalmopathy progression at 70% to 71% sensitivity and almost 75% specificity.

Scientists amplified the TCR beta CDR3 regions from RNA transcripts. HTBI-primed RT-PCR formed the first round, and a multiplex PCR formed the second. TCRdb passed the multiplex PCR reads through MiXCR, listing each CDR3 protein once. The sample shows approximately 330,000 distinct CDR3 sequences, 15% to 20% of them seen only once. Germline V gives CDR1 SGDLS, CDR2 YYNGEE. After removal of 2 bases from V and 5 bases from J, the junction contained 6 bases not matched to a gene. CDR3 length: 15 residues. This clonotype was found many times. Its antigen is as yet unknown. This sequence was found in an adult man with Graves' ophthalmopathy. The genes are TRBV9 and TRBJ2-5, with 10 bases that match TRBD1. The sequencing input was peripheral blood. CDR3 DNA sequence: TGTGCCAGCAGCGTCCGGGACAGGGGCTCGGAGACCCAGTACTTC. It codes for CASSVRDRGSETQYF.